The 27 T cell receptor beta chains below were found in one sample sequenced in a study of CD8 T cells in Susac syndrome. With random hexamers, reverse transcription was performed on about 0.45 to 1 ug of RNA. Via MiXCR, TCRdb re-called the immunoSEQ multiplex PCR reads, giving one row per CDR3 protein. Among roughly 200,000 distinct CDR3 sequences listed, 90% to 95% were seen once. Sequences were obtained from CD4+ T cells from PBMCs. The receptor set was obtained from a human donor in good health.

This clonotype was observed a single time. The gene calls are TRBV28 and TRBJ2-3; tentative D call: TRBD2 (6 bases). V dropped 11 bases and J dropped 0 bases, with 21 bases sitting between them. Per the germline V gene, CDR1 is MDHEN and CDR2 is SYDVKM. This CDR3 spans 16 amino acids. The CDR3 bases are TGTGCCTCCCATCCCCCGGGCGGGACGAGCACAGATACGCAGTATTTT. Translating gives CASHPPGGTSTDTQYF.

The V and J genes are TRBV7-2 and TRBJ1-1, with D hard to call. Trimming removed 5 bases at V and 5 bases at J, with 18 bases between. The length of the CDR3 is 15 residues. Germline V gives CDR1 SGHTA, CDR2 FQGNSA. The CDR3 nucleotides read TGTGCCAGCAGCCTCCCGGGATCTAGGAAGACTGAAGCTTTCTTT. Its protein is CASSLPGSRKTEAFF.

The chain employs TRBV29-1 and TRBJ2-1, with D possibly TRBD1 on 5 matching bases. V was cut by 6 bases and J by 8 bases, with 14 bases left in between. The CDR3 spans 12 residues. Germline V lookup: CDR1 SQVTM, CDR2 ANQGSEA. The DNA for the CDR3 is TGCAGCGTAGGTGGGGCACGCTATGAGCAGTTCTTC. Its translation: CSVGGARYEQFF.

The J gene is TRBJ1-4, the V gene TRBV19; D gene ambiguous. The CDR3 has 15 amino acids. From germline, CDR1 is LNHDA and CDR2 SQIVND (reference sequence). V lost 9 bases, J lost 0 bases, and 14 bases lay in between. The CDR3 DNA reads TGTGCCAGCCAAATCACCGGGACAACTAATGAAAAACTGTTTTTT. It encodes CASQITGTTNEKLFF. Full variable domain (outside the CDR3, taken from reference TRBV19 and TRBJ1-4): DGGITQSPKYLFRKEGQNVTLSCEQNLNHDAMYWYRQDPGQGLRLIYYSQIVNDFQKGDIAEGYSVSREKKESFPLTVTSAQKNPTAFYLCASQITGTTNEKLFFGSGTQLSVL.

The chain uses TRBV4-3 and TRBJ2-2; a weak D match, TRBD2 (6 bases). This CDR3 has 17 amino acids. Germline assignment: CDR1 LGHNA and CDR2 YSLEER. V dropped 4 bases and J dropped 2 bases, with 17 bases sitting between them. The CDR3 DNA follows: TGCGCCAGCAGCCCCAATGCGGGGCCATTTAACACCGGGGAGCTGTTTTTT. As protein: CASSPNAGPFNTGELFF.

This clonotype was seen just once. This chain uses TRBV5-4 with TRBJ2-1; TRBD2 matches 10 bases. V lost 2 bases, J lost 12 bases, and 5 bases stayed unmatched. Germline CDR1 is SGHNT and CDR2 is YYREEE (reference sequence). The CDR3 has 13 residues. CDR3: CASSLPSGGRQFF. In DNA, the CDR3 is TGTGCCAGCAGCTTACCTAGCGGGGGTCGGCAGTTCTTC.

The rearrangement uses TRBV5-6 and TRBJ1-2; a weak D match, TRBD1 (6 bases). Germline V gene data show CDR1 as SGHDT and CDR2 as YYEEEE. The CDR3 consists of 14 residues. The V end was cut by 1 base, the J end by 7 bases, with 14 bases between. The CDR3 loop reads CASSLYQGRFGYTF. The CDR3 nucleotides are TGTGCCAGCAGCTTGTACCAGGGGCGGTTTGGCTACACCTTC.

The chain couples TRBV20-1 to TRBJ2-1, with TRBD1 matching over 8 bases. Germline CDR1 and CDR2: DFQATT and SNEGSKA (reference sequence). The CDR3 is made up of 12 amino acids. J gave up 9 bases and V 3 bases, and 4 bases lay outside the gene matches. The CDR3 is CSASTGGSEQFF. The CDR3 DNA is TGCAGTGCTAGCACAGGGGGAAGTGAGCAGTTCTTC.

The rearrangement joins TRBV28 to TRBJ1-4; D is uncertain. The germline gives CDR1 MDHEN, CDR2 SYDVKM. The CDR3 has 14 amino acids. Trimming left V 6 bases short and J 5 bases short, with 13 bases between. The CDR3 sequence is CASRPPETNEKLFF. The CDR3 DNA reads TGTGCCAGCAGACCACCCGAAACCAATGAAAAACTGTTTTTT.

The chain is built from TRBV29-1 and TRBJ2-2, with 7 bases identical to TRBD1. The V gene end was trimmed by 4 bases and the J gene end by 6 bases; junction bases not matched to a gene: 8. The CDR3 length is 14 residues. Germline V gene lookup returns CDR1 SQVTM and CDR2 ANQGSEA. The chain's CDR3 is CSVADRVNAGELFF. CDR3 nucleotides: TGCAGCGTTGCCGACAGGGTTAACGCCGGGGAGCTGTTTTTT.

This clonotype appeared once. The V and J genes are TRBV12-3 or TRBV12-4 and TRBJ2-2, with D uncertain. CDR3 size: 12 residues. With 3 bases removed from V and 6 bases from J, the gap between germline ends came to 5 bases. The CDR3 loop is CASSFPSGELFF. The CDR3 nucleotides read TGTGCCAGCAGTTTCCCCTCCGGGGAGCTGTTTTTT.

The chain has TRBV6-6 and TRBJ2-2; D possibly corresponds to TRBD2 (5 bases). Germline CDR1 MNHNY, CDR2 SVGAGI (reference sequence). The V end lost 7 bases, the J end lost 1 base, and 10 bases lay between the germline ends. This CDR3 contains 14 residues. CDR3 coding DNA: TGTGCCAGCATCTCACGGGAGAACACCGGGGAGCTGTTTTTT. Amino acids: CASISRENTGELFF.

The J gene is TRBJ2-6, the V gene TRBV27; D call uncertain. Germline V gene sequence: CDR1 MNHEY, CDR2 SMNVEV (reference sequence). The CDR3 totals 13 residues. The V gene lost 6 bases and the J gene lost 0 bases, with 3 bases spanning the gap. The CDR3 coding sequence is TGTGCCAGCAGAAACTCTGGGGCCAACGTCCTGACTTTC. This translates into CASRNSGANVLTF.

This chain uses TRBV3-1 with TRBJ2-3; 10 bases are shared with TRBD2. The CDR3 extends over 15 amino acids. J lost 2 bases, V lost 4 bases, and 3 bases had no gene match. Germline CDR1 reads LGHDT; CDR2 reads YNNKEL (reference sequence). The CDR3 DNA sequence: TGTGCCAGCAGCCGGACTAGCGGCTACACAGATACGCAGTATTTT. It yields the protein CASSRTSGYTDTQYF.

The CDR3 loop reads CASRPGTGRSYEQYF. The CDR3, as DNA: TGTGCCAGCAGACCCGGGACAGGGAGGTCCTACGAGCAGTACTTC. The chain employs TRBV12-3 or TRBV12-4 and TRBJ2-7; the match to TRBD1 covers 9 bases. The CDR3 loop spans 15 amino acids. The junction had 7 bases not matched to a gene; V was cut back by 6 bases and J by 1 base.

The gene calls are TRBV4-3 and TRBJ1-6; no clear D. V shed 2 bases and J shed 10 bases, with 15 bases lying between them. CDR3 size: 15 residues. Germline CDR1 LGHNA, CDR2 YSLEER. CDR3: CASSQSLSVGSPLHF. CDR3 coding DNA: TGCGCCAGCAGCCAATCATTAAGTGTCGGATCACCCCTCCACTTT.

The V and J genes are TRBV20-1 and TRBJ1-5; D ambiguous. This CDR3 is 14 amino acids long. V lost 1 base and J 2 bases, leaving 9 bases between the germline ends. Germline assignment: CDR1 DFQATT and CDR2 SNEGSKA (reference sequence). The CDR3 bases are TGCAGTGCTAGAGGAGAAGGAGGCAATCAGCCCCAGCATTTT. This encodes CSARGEGGNQPQHF.

The V call is TRBV13, the J call TRBJ2-1; D is perhaps TRBD2 (6 bases). Between the trimmed V and J ends, which lost 5 bases and 8 bases, there was a span of 13 bases. This CDR3 region has 13 residues. Looked up from germline, CDR1 is PRHDT and CDR2 is FYEKMQ (reference sequence). The CDR3 DNA is TGTGCCAGCAGCCTCGCGGGGCTTGATGAGCAGTTCTTC. Encoded protein: CASSLAGLDEQFF.

J is TRBJ2-1 and V is TRBV20-1; D is unresolved. CDR1 and CDR2 from the germline V gene are DFQATT and SNEGSKA (reference sequence). V was shortened by 2 bases and J by 8 bases, with 16 bases between the two germline ends. There are 14 residues in the CDR3. CDR3 region: CSARRAEIVDEQFF. DNA of the CDR3: TGCAGTGCTAGAAGGGCAGAGATTGTGGATGAGCAGTTCTTC.

This clonotype was counted a few times. This chain uses TRBV12-3 or TRBV12-4 with TRBJ2-1, with D possibly TRBD2 on 5 matching bases. Trimming removed 8 bases at V and 0 bases at J, with 8 bases between. The CDR3 is made up of 13 amino acids. In DNA, the CDR3 is TGTGCCAGCCGAGGAGGCTCCTACAATGAGCAGTTCTTC. Translated, it gives CASRGGSYNEQFF.

The chain combines TRBV28 with TRBJ1-4, with D possibly being TRBD1 (6 bases). CDR1 MDHEN and CDR2 SYDVKM come from the germline V gene. CDR3 length equals 16 residues. V was cut by 6 bases and J by 6 bases, with 20 bases left in between. CDR3 DNA: TGTGCCAGCAGCATACGACGGGGGCTGATGGATGAAAAACTGTTTTTT. Protein product: CASSIRRGLMDEKLFF.

The V call is TRBV3-1, the J call TRBJ2-5; D is perhaps TRBD1 (5 bases). The V gene's germline CDR1 is LGHDT and CDR2 YNNKEL (reference sequence). Trimming removed 4 bases from V and 5 bases from J, with 14 bases in between. This CDR3 has 14 residues. CDR3: CASSPARVVETQYF. CDR3 bases: TGTGCCAGCAGCCCAGCCAGGGTAGTGGAGACCCAGTACTTC.

V gene TRBV20-1 combines with J gene TRBJ2-1; 7 bases match TRBD2. The CDR3 is 14 residues long. Germline CDR1 is DFQATT and CDR2 is SNEGSKA (reference sequence). V lost 3 bases to trimming and J lost 8 bases; unmatched junction nucleotides: 10. The CDR3 DNA follows: TGCAGTGCTAGTCAACTAGCGATAGCCGATGAGCAGTTCTTC. It specifies CSASQLAIADEQFF.

The V call is TRBV3-1, the J call TRBJ2-7, with TRBD2 identical over 10 bases. The CDR3 runs 15 residues. Germline V gene sequence: CDR1 LGHDT, CDR2 YNNKEL (reference sequence). The V and J ends lost 3 bases and 3 bases, in that order; junction bases with no gene match: 5. Here the CDR3 reads CASSQGAGGIYEQYF. Here the CDR3 DNA reads TGTGCCAGCAGCCAGGGAGCGGGGGGGATCTACGAGCAGTACTTC.

This clonotype was detected a few times. This CDR3 is CATHGGRMGQPQHF. Written as DNA, the CDR3 is TGTGCCACCCACGGGGGCAGGATGGGTCAGCCCCAGCATTTT. The chain uses TRBV10-3 and TRBJ1-5, with D maybe TRBD1 (6 bases). The ends were cut back, 10 bases at V and 6 bases at J, with 19 bases in the middle. This CDR3 spans 14 amino acids. Germline V gene lookup returns CDR1 ENHRY and CDR2 SYGVKD.

The J gene is TRBJ2-7, the V gene TRBV7-2; TRBD1 is a possible D gene (5 bases). In germline, CDR1 is SGHTA, CDR2 FQGNSA. The CDR3 covers 14 residues. V lost 5 bases to trimming and J lost 3 bases, with 14 bases between them. The CDR3 loop reads CASSITGTFYEQYF. CDR3 DNA: TGTGCCAGCAGCATAACAGGAACCTTCTACGAGCAGTACTTC.

This CDR3 is CASSYSTSGKDTQYF. The CDR3 nucleotides read TGTGCCAGCAGTTACTCGACTAGCGGAAAAGATACGCAGTATTTT. The rearrangement joins TRBV6-5 to TRBJ2-3, with 9 positions matching TRBD2. The CDR3 extends over 15 amino acids. Germline V gene lookup returns CDR1 MNHEY and CDR2 SVGAGI. V shed 0 bases and J 5 bases; nucleotides not matched to a gene: 3.